These 17 T cell receptor beta chains were all obtained from the same sample, sequenced in a study of T-cell reconstitution after alpha-beta-depleted transplantation in children. The library targeted TCRbeta and was prepared with unique molecular identifiers. One entry per CDR3 protein results from TCRdb running MiXCR on the PCR reads. Of a few hundred thousand distinct CDR3 sequences listed, around 21% are singletons. Sequences were derived from PBMCs from the stem cell graft donor, sampled from the stem cell graft. Every receptor here comes from a human donor who donated a stem cell graft to a child with acute myeloid leukemia.

This chain connects TRBV19 to TRBJ1-5, with D perhaps TRBD1 (5 bases). This CDR3 has 14 amino acids. V lost 6 bases to trimming and J lost 4 bases, with 13 bases between them. The germline CDR1 and CDR2 sequences are LNHDA and SQIVND (reference sequence). CDR3 nucleotide sequence: TGTGCCAGTAGAGGTCCGTCAGGGAATCAGCCCCAGCATTTT. Protein product: CASRGPSGNQPQHF.

J is TRBJ2-3 and V is TRBV20-1; 8 bases map to TRBD2. With 5 bases clipped from V and 0 bases from J, the junction kept 7 bases outside the gene matches. The germline CDR1 and CDR2 sequences are DFQATT and SNEGSKA (reference sequence). The CDR3 has 15 residues. The CDR3 DNA follows: TGCAGTGCTGCCGGGACTAGTTCTAGCACAGATACGCAGTATTTT. Its protein product is CSAAGTSSSTDTQYF.

The chain recombines TRBV11-1 with TRBJ2-1; possibly TRBD1 or TRBD2 for D (5 bases each). The CDR3 runs to 14 residues. Trimming pared 4 bases from V and 2 bases from J, leaving 9 bases between. The germline V gene has CDR1 SGHAT and CDR2 FQDESV (reference sequence). The CDR3, as DNA: TGTGCCAGCAGCTCCCGGGACGCCTACAATGAGCAGTTCTTC. Protein sequence: CASSSRDAYNEQFF.

This chain links TRBV12-3 or TRBV12-4 with TRBJ2-1, with D unresolved. V lost 6 bases to trimming and J lost 2 bases, with 14 bases between them. This CDR3 comprises 15 residues. This CDR3 is CASRPSGGAYNEQFF. The CDR3, as DNA: TGTGCCAGCAGGCCCTCGGGCGGAGCCTACAATGAGCAGTTCTTC.

This clonotype was recorded a few times. CDR3 residues: CSARAYRGEGRSGMTDTQYF. CDR3 coding DNA: TGCAGTGCTAGAGCATATCGGGGGGAAGGTCGAAGCGGAATGACAGATACGCAGTATTTT. This rearrangement joins TRBV20-1 to TRBJ2-3; 7 nucleotides line up with TRBD2. V shed 1 base, J shed 3 bases, and the junction held 22 bases outside the gene matches. The CDR3 runs to 20 residues. Germline CDR1 is DFQATT and CDR2 is SNEGSKA (reference sequence).

This clonotype was counted many times. The genes are TRBV9 and TRBJ2-1, with D uncertain. CDR3 length: 11 residues. The germline V and J ends were trimmed by 4 bases and 7 bases, with 6 bases remaining between them. Looked up from germline, CDR1 is SGDLS and CDR2 is YYNGEE. The CDR3, as DNA: TGTGCCAGCAGCCTGAAGAATGAGCAGTTCTTC. As protein: CASSLKNEQFF.

This clonotype was seen at least ten times. The rearrangement uses TRBV29-1 and TRBJ2-1; D might be TRBD2 (5 bases). The V gene's germline CDR1 is SQVTM and CDR2 ANQGSEA. The CDR3 runs to 14 residues. Trimming removed 4 bases at V and 3 bases at J, with 13 bases between. CDR3 sequence: CSVVGRGVYNEQFF. In nucleotides, the CDR3 is TGCAGCGTTGTAGGCCGGGGTGTCTACAATGAGCAGTTCTTC.

The chain uses TRBV7-2 and TRBJ1-1; 8 bases match TRBD1. The CDR3 runs to 15 residues. Germline CDR1 is SGHTA and CDR2 is FQGNSA. V lost 1 base and J lost 1; bases outside the gene matches: 2. CDR3 residues: CASSLGGTGNTEAFF. CDR3 nucleotides: TGTGCCAGCAGCTTAGGGGGGACAGGGAACACTGAAGCTTTCTTT. The full variable domain, with the rest looked up from reference TRBV7-2 and TRBJ1-1, is GAGVSQSPSNKVTEKGKDVELRCDPISGHTALYWYRQSLGQGLEFLIYFQGNSAPDKSGLPSDRFSAERTGGSVSTLTIQRTQQEDSAVYLCASSLGGTGNTEAFFGQGTRLTVV.

This chain connects TRBV6-5 to TRBJ2-5; TRBD2 matches at 8 bases. CDR3 length equals 17 residues. The J segment lost 2 bases and the V segment lost 2 bases, leaving 10 bases of the junction unmatched. Germline-derived CDR1 and CDR2 are MNHEY and SVGAGI. The CDR3 protein is CASSYGKNSGIQETQYF. CDR3 DNA: TGTGCCAGCAGTTACGGGAAGAATAGCGGGATTCAAGAGACCCAGTACTTC.

There are a few counts of this clonotype. The junction and the germline gene differ at one end; a read error may be behind it. The chain carries TRBV20-1 and TRBJ2-1, with TRBD2 matching over 14 bases. The CDR3 contains 15 residues. Germline V gives CDR1 DFQATT, CDR2 SNEGSKA (reference sequence). CDR3 protein: CCARGTSGSYNEQFF. CDR3 DNA: TGCTGTGCTAGAGGGACTAGCGGGAGCTACAATGAGCAGTTCTTC.

This clonotype was observed once. The chain is built from TRBV10-2 and TRBJ2-7, with TRBD1 identical over 7 bases. The CDR3 spans 14 residues. V shed 6 bases and J 2 bases; nucleotides not matched to a gene: 7. CDR1 is WSHSY, CDR2 SAAADI, per germline. CDR3 DNA: TGCGCCAGCAGGAGACAGGGAGACGCCTACGAGCAGTACTTC. Encoded protein: CASRRQGDAYEQYF.

Many counts were recorded for this clonotype. The CDR3 DNA is TGCAGCGTTGAAGGGACAGGGGGTACAGATACGCAGTATTTT. The encoded protein is CSVEGTGGTDTQYF. The chain has TRBV29-1 and TRBJ2-3, with TRBD1 matching 10 bases. Germline values: CDR1 SQVTM, CDR2 ANQGSEA. V gave up 1 base and J gave up 3 bases; unmatched junction bases: 1. This CDR3 has 14 amino acids.

In this sample, this clonotype turned up many times. This chain uses TRBV20-1 with TRBJ2-1, with 9 bases fitting TRBD2. CDR1 and CDR2 (germline): DFQATT, SNEGSKA (reference sequence). J gave up 2 bases and V 8 bases, and 1 base lay outside the gene matches. This CDR3 has 12 residues. CDR3 sequence (DNA): TGCAGTCTAGCGGGAACCTACAATGAGCAGTTCTTC. Residues: CSLAGTYNEQFF.

In this sample, this clonotype turned up many times. The V gene is TRBV29-1, the J gene TRBJ2-7; TRBD1 is a possible D gene (6 bases). CDR3 size: 14 residues. CDR1 and CDR2 from the germline V gene are SQVTM and ANQGSEA. V was clipped by 8 bases and J by 8 bases, with 25 bases between them. Here the CDR3 DNA reads TGCAGCCCGCCCAACCCGGGACACCACCTAAAGCAGTACTTC. Its protein product is CSPPNPGHHLKQYF.

There are many counts of this clonotype. The chain links TRBV20-1 to TRBJ2-5, with 8 bases matching TRBD1. J was trimmed by 4 bases and V by 3 bases; bases with no gene match: 1. This CDR3 comprises 12 residues. Germline-derived CDR1 and CDR2 are DFQATT and SNEGSKA (reference sequence). The CDR3: CSASDRGETQYF. DNA of the CDR3: TGCAGTGCTAGCGACAGGGGAGAGACCCAGTACTTC.

In this sample, this clonotype turned up a few times. The J gene is TRBJ2-7, the V gene TRBV5-1; 8 bases are a match to TRBD2. The CDR3 covers 16 residues. Per the germline V gene, CDR1 is SGHRS and CDR2 is YFSETQ. J lost 6 bases, V lost 2 bases, and 13 bases had no gene match. This CDR3 reads CASSFRGSGGPPEQYF. The CDR3 region has the DNA TGCGCCAGCAGCTTCCGTGGTTCGGGAGGGCCCCCCGAGCAGTACTTC.

In its sample, this clonotype was seen a few times. The rearrangement uses TRBV5-1 and TRBJ2-5, with 8 bases aligning to TRBD1. V gave up 0 bases and J gave up 2 bases; unmatched junction bases: 6. There are 16 residues in the CDR3. Germline V gives CDR1 SGHRS, CDR2 YFSETQ. This CDR3 reads CASSLDRDRRQETQYF. In DNA form, the CDR3 reads TGCGCCAGCAGCTTGGACCGGGACAGGAGACAAGAGACCCAGTACTTC.